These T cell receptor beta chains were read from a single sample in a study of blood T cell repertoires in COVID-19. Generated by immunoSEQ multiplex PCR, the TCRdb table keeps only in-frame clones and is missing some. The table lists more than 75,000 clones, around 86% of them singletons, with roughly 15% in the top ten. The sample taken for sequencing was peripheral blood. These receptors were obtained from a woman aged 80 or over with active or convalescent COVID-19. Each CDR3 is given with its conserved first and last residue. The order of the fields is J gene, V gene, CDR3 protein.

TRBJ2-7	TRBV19	CASSKDRVYEQYF
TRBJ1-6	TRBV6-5	CASSSQTGTGSPLHF
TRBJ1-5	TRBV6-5	CASSYSGGPQHF
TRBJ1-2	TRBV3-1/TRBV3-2	CASSPRTGWISGYTF
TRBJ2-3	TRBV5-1	CASSDSQGGGTQYF
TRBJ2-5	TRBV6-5	CASSYSPRLNGETQYF
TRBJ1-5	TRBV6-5	CASSQGRDGNQPQHF
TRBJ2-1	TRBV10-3	CAISAPRSGSYNEQFF
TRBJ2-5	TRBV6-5	CASSYSGAVETQYF
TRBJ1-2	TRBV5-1	CASSQTGEGRYGYTF
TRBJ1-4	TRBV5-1	CASSLEGHPSTNEKLFF
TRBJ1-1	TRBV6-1	CASSEERFSAEAFF
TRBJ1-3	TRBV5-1	CASSSGEGGGNTIYF
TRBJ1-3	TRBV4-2	CASSQDVGSGTRDTIYF
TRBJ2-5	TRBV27	CASSLWLGSQETQYF
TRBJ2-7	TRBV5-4	CASSLGGTGTGYEQYF
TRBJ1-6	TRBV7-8	CASSLADRNSPLHF
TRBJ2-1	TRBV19	CASSMGLAVYNEQFF
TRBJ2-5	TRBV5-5	CASSLRSPGLAGAPGTQYF
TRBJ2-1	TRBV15	CATSRAGFTLAGGSYNEQFF
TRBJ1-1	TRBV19	CASSLHRSTEAFF
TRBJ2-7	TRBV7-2	CASSLGTGLIYEQYF
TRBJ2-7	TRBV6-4	CASTSSEQYF
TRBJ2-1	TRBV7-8	CASSPAYRLAGVDEQFF
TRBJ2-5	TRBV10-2	CASSGNLRDRGEETQYF
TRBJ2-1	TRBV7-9	CASSPDRGPLNEQFF
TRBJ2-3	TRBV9	CASSVAPSGFTDTQYF
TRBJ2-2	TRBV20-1	CSASMRGELFF
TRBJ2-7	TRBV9	CASSPGGQPDGPYEQYF
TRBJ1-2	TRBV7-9	CASSSQDVNYGYTF
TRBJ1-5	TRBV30	CAWSISGANYQPQHF
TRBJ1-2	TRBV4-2	CASSQGGSNYGYTF
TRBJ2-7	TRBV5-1	CASSADRAGEQYF
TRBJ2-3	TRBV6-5	CASPPRGSGADTQYF
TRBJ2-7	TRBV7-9	CASSEWSSYEQYF
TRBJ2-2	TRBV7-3	CASSLMGTGTNTGELFF
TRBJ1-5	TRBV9	CASSQDSNQPQHF
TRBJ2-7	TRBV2	CAGNRDPYEQYF
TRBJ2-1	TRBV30	CAWSYTSGKNNEQFF
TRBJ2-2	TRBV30	CAWSGGAGVNTGELFF
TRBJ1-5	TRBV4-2	CASSQERTGDLQPQHF
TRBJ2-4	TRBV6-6	CASKRGVAKNIQYF